This T cell receptor (beta chain) appears in the sequencing data of a study of T cells in Graves' hyperthyroidism and ophthalmopathy. Amplification targeted TCR beta CDR3 regions from RNA transcripts. HTBI primers drove first-round RT-PCR of the TCR CDR3. One entry per CDR3 protein results from TCRdb running MiXCR on the multiplex PCR reads. This sample has 400,000 to 500,000 distinct CDR3 sequences, with roughly 14% found just once. Per germline, CDR1 SGDLS and CDR2 YYNGEE. Trimming cost V 4 bases and J 4 bases; bases outside gene matches: 13. The CDR3 covers 17 residues. This clonotype was detected a few times.

This chain links TRBV9 with TRBJ1-2; 10 bases are a match to TRBD1. Source material: blood. The receptor was isolated from a man between 18 and 29 years old with Graves' ophthalmopathy. The chain's CDR3 is CASSHSGTGVDFYGYTF. The CDR3 coding sequence is TGTGCCAGCAGCCACTCCGGGACAGGGGTGGATTTCTATGGCTACACCTTC.